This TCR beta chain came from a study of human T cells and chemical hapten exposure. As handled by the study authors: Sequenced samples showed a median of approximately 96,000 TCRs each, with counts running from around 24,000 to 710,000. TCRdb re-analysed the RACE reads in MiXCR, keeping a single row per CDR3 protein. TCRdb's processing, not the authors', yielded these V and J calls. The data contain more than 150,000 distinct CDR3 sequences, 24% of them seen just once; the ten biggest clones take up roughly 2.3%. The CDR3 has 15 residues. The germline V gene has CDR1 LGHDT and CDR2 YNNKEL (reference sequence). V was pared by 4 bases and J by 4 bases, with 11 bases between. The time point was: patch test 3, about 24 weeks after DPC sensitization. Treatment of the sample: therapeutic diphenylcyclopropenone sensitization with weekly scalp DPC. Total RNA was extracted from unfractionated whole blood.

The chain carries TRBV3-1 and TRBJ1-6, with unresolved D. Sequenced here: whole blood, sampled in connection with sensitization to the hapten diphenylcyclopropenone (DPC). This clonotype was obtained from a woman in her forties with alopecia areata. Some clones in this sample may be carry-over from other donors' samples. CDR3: CASSPDGGYNSPLHF. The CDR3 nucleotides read TGTGCCAGCAGCCCCGACGGTGGTTATAATTCACCCCTCCACTTT.